This TCR beta chain came from a study of T cells in tumors after PD-1 blockade. Across the whole study: Prior checkpoint blockade, systemic immunosuppressant use, or anti-cancer therapy within 4 weeks excluded patients.

The method was immunoSEQ multiplex PCR; TCRdb's version includes in-frame clones alone and lacks a portion of them. Among approximately 63,000 clones listed, roughly 70% were seen once. Input was roughly 616 ng to 6,004 ng of genomic DNA from tumor or blood. The CDR3 loop spans 12 amino acids. The germline V gene encodes CDR1 MNHEY and CDR2 SVGAGI. The receptor's source is a human donor with basal cell carcinoma. The specimen comprised PBMCs, sampled after anti-PD-1 treatment. The chain joins TRBV6-5 to TRBJ2-5; 10 bases match TRBD1. Judging by the DNA end, TRBJ2-7 fits better; the J call may be wrong. The CDR3 here is CASGTGDYEQYF. CDR3 bases: TGTGCCAGTGGGACAGGGGACTACGAGCAGTACTTC.